A selection of T cell receptor beta chains follows, all from one sample in a study of T cells in tuberculosis. This table comes from immunoSEQ multiplex PCR, and its TCRdb copy is limited to in-frame clones, with some not included. The sample has 35,000 to 45,000 clones; almost 95% are singletons. Specimen: PBMCs. These receptors all stem from a donor aged 5-35 years with latent tuberculosis or without tuberculosis infection. Some clones in this sample may be carry-over from other donors' samples. Each CDR3 is given with its conserved first and last residue.

CDR3aa: CASSLNSGGTTWADTQYF
j_gene: TRBJ2-3
v_gene: TRBV7-2

CDR3aa: CASSEQGESTEAFF
j_gene: TRBJ1-1
v_gene: TRBV2

CDR3aa: CASSQDTGGSGNTIYF
j_gene: TRBJ1-3
v_gene: TRBV4-3

CDR3aa: CASSLFGVSETQYF
j_gene: TRBJ2-5
v_gene: TRBV27

CDR3aa: CASSLHRGQQPQHF
j_gene: TRBJ1-5
v_gene: TRBV6-1

CDR3aa: CASSSGLAGGNTQYF
j_gene: TRBJ2-3
v_gene: TRBV5-4

CDR3aa: CASSLRGSNVLTF
j_gene: TRBJ2-6
v_gene: TRBV5-4

CDR3aa: CASSLERSQPQHF
j_gene: TRBJ1-5
v_gene: TRBV7-6

CDR3aa: CASSPRWDRAADTQYF
j_gene: TRBJ2-3
v_gene: TRBV5-6

CDR3aa: CASSSQGFSGNTIYF
j_gene: TRBJ1-3
v_gene: TRBV6-5

CDR3aa: CASSLGRGASYNEQFF
j_gene: TRBJ2-1
v_gene: TRBV7-6

CDR3aa: CAVRGVNNEQFF
j_gene: TRBJ2-1
v_gene: TRBV6-5

CDR3aa: CASSLREGTEAFF
j_gene: TRBJ1-1
v_gene: TRBV7-3

CDR3aa: CASSDRLAGVNEQFF
j_gene: TRBJ2-1
v_gene: TRBV2

CDR3aa: CASSEGSYEQYF
j_gene: TRBJ2-7
v_gene: TRBV19

CDR3aa: CASSYQDGHRTIYF
j_gene: TRBJ1-3
v_gene: TRBV6-6

CDR3aa: CASSFLATGTDTQYF
j_gene: TRBJ2-3
v_gene: TRBV11-2

CDR3aa: CASGVRGTEISPLHF
j_gene: TRBJ1-6
v_gene: TRBV7-2

CDR3aa: CASSSLADGDVYEQYF
j_gene: TRBJ2-7
v_gene: TRBV6-6

CDR3aa: CASSIDRGVDNEQFF
j_gene: TRBJ2-1
v_gene: TRBV19

CDR3aa: CASSILGDFQPDTIYF
j_gene: TRBJ1-3
v_gene: TRBV19

CDR3aa: CASSSPGSPEAFF
j_gene: TRBJ1-1
v_gene: TRBV7-2

CDR3aa: CASLGTDTQYF
j_gene: TRBJ2-3
v_gene: TRBV12-5

CDR3aa: CASSSHRGTGELFF
j_gene: TRBJ2-2
v_gene: TRBV7-9

CDR3aa: CASSVVDYGYTF
j_gene: TRBJ1-2
v_gene: TRBV9

CDR3aa: CASSKGQGWAEAFF
j_gene: TRBJ1-1
v_gene: TRBV5-1

CDR3aa: CASEAGVDHDNEQFF
j_gene: TRBJ2-1
v_gene: TRBV6-6

CDR3aa: CASSPGERTEAFF
j_gene: TRBJ1-1
v_gene: TRBV5-1

CDR3aa: CATNRGRPGWYEKLFF
j_gene: TRBJ1-4
v_gene: TRBV15

CDR3aa: CASSVQGVGYGYTF
j_gene: TRBJ1-2
v_gene: TRBV5-1

CDR3aa: CASRATGQVITGELFF
j_gene: TRBJ2-2
v_gene: TRBV5-1

CDR3aa: CASSAGTGELFF
j_gene: TRBJ2-2
v_gene: TRBV10-1

CDR3aa: CASSSPLLAGSTDTQYF
j_gene: TRBJ2-3
v_gene: TRBV5-1

CDR3aa: CASSQSPTGLNYGYTF
j_gene: TRBJ1-2
v_gene: TRBV4-3

CDR3aa: CASSQGTGNTGELFF
j_gene: TRBJ2-2
v_gene: TRBV18

CDR3aa: CASSHDRAQETQYF
j_gene: TRBJ2-5
v_gene: TRBV5-5

CDR3aa: CASSTHRGNEKLFF
j_gene: TRBJ1-4
v_gene: TRBV28

CDR3aa: CASSPLATTYEQYF
j_gene: TRBJ2-7
v_gene: TRBV14

CDR3aa: CASSQRPGVGTEAFF
j_gene: TRBJ1-1
v_gene: TRBV14

CDR3aa: CASSLAGRGSPGELFF
j_gene: TRBJ2-2
v_gene: TRBV5-1

CDR3aa: CATSRVPGQPNQPQHF
j_gene: TRBJ1-5
v_gene: TRBV15

CDR3aa: CASSVGTGGSYEQYF
j_gene: TRBJ2-7
v_gene: TRBV6-1

CDR3aa: CASELRDRRKDTEAFF
j_gene: TRBJ1-1
v_gene: TRBV10-2

CDR3aa: CSQGGVDGYTF
j_gene: TRBJ1-2
v_gene: TRBV20-1

CDR3aa: CASRKGGGTYEQYF
j_gene: TRBJ2-7
v_gene: TRBV6-1

CDR3aa: CASSLVRFQPQHF
j_gene: TRBJ1-5
v_gene: TRBV7-8

CDR3aa: CASSYGRTSNQPQHF
j_gene: TRBJ1-5
v_gene: TRBV6-6

CDR3aa: CASSLRLAGVPSTDTQYF
j_gene: TRBJ2-3
v_gene: TRBV11-2

CDR3aa: CASSVGHGGGASRLETQYF
j_gene: TRBJ2-5
v_gene: TRBV9

CDR3aa: CASTITRLSNQPQHF
j_gene: TRBJ1-5
v_gene: TRBV2

CDR3aa: CASTTSAKYNSPLHF
j_gene: TRBJ1-6
v_gene: TRBV7-2

CDR3aa: CASSFTGVGETQYF
j_gene: TRBJ2-5
v_gene: TRBV7-2

CDR3aa: CASSEDTSYGYTF
j_gene: TRBJ1-2
v_gene: TRBV2

CDR3aa: CASSPSREDYGYTF
j_gene: TRBJ1-2
v_gene: TRBV5-1

CDR3aa: CAWSVRGRSYNEQFF
j_gene: TRBJ2-1
v_gene: TRBV30

CDR3aa: CASSLAMDSYEQYF
j_gene: TRBJ2-7
v_gene: TRBV7-6

CDR3aa: CASSLSLFGVQFF
j_gene: TRBJ2-1
v_gene: TRBV11-3

CDR3aa: CATSRNRGLADTQYF
j_gene: TRBJ2-3
v_gene: TRBV15

CDR3aa: CANRTELAGAYNEQFF
j_gene: TRBJ2-1
v_gene: TRBV2

CDR3aa: CASGGQGADTQYF
j_gene: TRBJ2-3
v_gene: TRBV6-1